One T cell receptor (beta chain) is described in this entry. This clone was seen only once. Its antigen is currently not known. There are no base qualities to consult, and no much larger clone falls within one base. The immunoSEQ Assay, a bias-controlled multiplex PCR, was used to amplify TCRbeta CDR3 regions from genomic DNA. On the study's bioinformatics: The number of nucleated cells in each sample was estimated by amplification of reference gene primers within the assay. To quantify the absolute abundance of each unique TCRbeta CDR3 rearrangement, sequence reads were collapsed and filtered. Productive Simpson clonality was computed per sample as the square root of Simpson's diversity index over productive rearrangements. Not all clones reach the TCRdb copy of this immuneACCESS table, which keeps in-frame sequences only. Checked studies attribute under half of the gap to unresolved V genes and leave the rest unexplained. That table is the source of V, J and clone size, and D and trimming were worked out from the DNA. Across this sample there are around 160,000 clones, with about four fifths seen only once. The ten largest clones capture 11% of the sample.

Ends trimmed: V by 3 bases, J by 6 bases; bases unmatched to a gene: 2. CDR1 and CDR2 (SNHLY, FYNNEI) derive from the germline V gene. The CDR3 runs 14 residues from the cysteine to the phenylalanine. Solely the CDR3 DNA is kept, with 42 bases framed from the first base. This specimen belongs to a study of blood T cell repertoires in COVID-19 (TCRdb year 2020). In the study overall: Samples from collaborators originated in the United States, Italy and Spain and spanned both the acute and convalescent phases of COVID-19. The repertoires were made available in a free public database intended to serve as a resource for research on the immune response to SARS-CoV-2. The sample metadata nearly always contained a de-identified subject ID, COVID-19 status, age in years and sex. The material from the prospective study consisted of cDNA or gDNA derived from T cells, B-cell-depleted T cells, or PBMCs. Samples came from the ongoing ImmuneRACE study (first 160 participants) plus 1,254 subjects from 6 global collaborators. HLA class I and class II types, where available, came from metadata supplied by the sample provider rather than from assay-based typing. Deeply sampled blood TCRbeta repertoires from subjects exposed to, actively infected with, or recovered from COVID-19 were included in the dataset. Study-wide conclusions, independent of this receptor: The amount of clinical and demographic metadata varied by source and participant and was provided uncurated.

The collaborating institutions used their own protocols to collect whole blood in K2EDTA tubes. For TCRbeta analysis, collaborators shipped samples in one of three forms: frozen whole blood, isolated PBMCs, or DNA extracted from either of those sample types. The sample comprised peripheral blood. Here the chain combines TRBV2 and TRBJ2-2; 9 nucleotides in the junction match TRBD2. This TCR came from a man aged 55 to 70 with active or convalescent COVID-19. The nucleotides are TGTGCCAGCAGTGAGCGGGGGGGCCCCGGGGAGCTGTTTTTT. Its translation reads: CASSERGGPGELFF.